Reported below is one T cell receptor (beta chain). This sample is part of a study of shared clonotypes between healthy human individuals. The V and J ends lost 6 bases and 6 bases, in that order; junction bases with no gene match: 2. Germline V gene data show CDR1 as MNHEY and CDR2 as SVGAGI. CDR3 size: 13 residues. Assay used: immunoSEQ multiplex PCR; TCRdb lists only in-frame clones, some missing. This table holds 2,500,000 or so clones, around 92% found once. The J gene is TRBJ2-1, the V gene TRBV6-5; 10 positions agree with TRBD1. The TCR was taken from a man aged 18 to 29 in good health. Some clones in this sample may be carry-over from other donors' samples. The sequencing sample was made of naive CD4+ T cells from PBMCs. Subset of the sample: CD45RA+ positively selected. DNA for the CDR3: TGTGCCAGCAGAGGACAGGGGGGCAATGAGCAGTTCTTC. It specifies CASRGQGGNEQFF.